The entry that follows covers one TCR beta chain sequence. Its antigen is not identified. This record comes from a study of response to subunit inactivated influenza vaccine. General study points: Authors suggested seasonal influenza vaccinations each recruit few new T cells.

The CDR3 extends over 13 amino acids. V lost 4 bases and J lost 4, with 9 bases in between. Germline V gene data show CDR1 as MGHDK and CDR2 as SYGVNS. Each CDR3 protein is one row after TCRdb ran MiXCR on the RT-PCR reads. The sample holds fewer than 650,000 distinct CDR3 sequences, around 13% seen once. The chain employs TRBV25-1 and TRBJ2-3, with a weak D call TRBD2 (5 bases). Material: PBMCs from blood, obtained more than 35 days after vaccination. This sequence was found in a man between 50 and 59 years old who received an inactivated influenza vaccine. CDR3 in DNA: TGTGCCAGCAGTGGGTCGAGGGCAGATACGCAGTATTTT. Translation gives CASSGSRADTQYF.